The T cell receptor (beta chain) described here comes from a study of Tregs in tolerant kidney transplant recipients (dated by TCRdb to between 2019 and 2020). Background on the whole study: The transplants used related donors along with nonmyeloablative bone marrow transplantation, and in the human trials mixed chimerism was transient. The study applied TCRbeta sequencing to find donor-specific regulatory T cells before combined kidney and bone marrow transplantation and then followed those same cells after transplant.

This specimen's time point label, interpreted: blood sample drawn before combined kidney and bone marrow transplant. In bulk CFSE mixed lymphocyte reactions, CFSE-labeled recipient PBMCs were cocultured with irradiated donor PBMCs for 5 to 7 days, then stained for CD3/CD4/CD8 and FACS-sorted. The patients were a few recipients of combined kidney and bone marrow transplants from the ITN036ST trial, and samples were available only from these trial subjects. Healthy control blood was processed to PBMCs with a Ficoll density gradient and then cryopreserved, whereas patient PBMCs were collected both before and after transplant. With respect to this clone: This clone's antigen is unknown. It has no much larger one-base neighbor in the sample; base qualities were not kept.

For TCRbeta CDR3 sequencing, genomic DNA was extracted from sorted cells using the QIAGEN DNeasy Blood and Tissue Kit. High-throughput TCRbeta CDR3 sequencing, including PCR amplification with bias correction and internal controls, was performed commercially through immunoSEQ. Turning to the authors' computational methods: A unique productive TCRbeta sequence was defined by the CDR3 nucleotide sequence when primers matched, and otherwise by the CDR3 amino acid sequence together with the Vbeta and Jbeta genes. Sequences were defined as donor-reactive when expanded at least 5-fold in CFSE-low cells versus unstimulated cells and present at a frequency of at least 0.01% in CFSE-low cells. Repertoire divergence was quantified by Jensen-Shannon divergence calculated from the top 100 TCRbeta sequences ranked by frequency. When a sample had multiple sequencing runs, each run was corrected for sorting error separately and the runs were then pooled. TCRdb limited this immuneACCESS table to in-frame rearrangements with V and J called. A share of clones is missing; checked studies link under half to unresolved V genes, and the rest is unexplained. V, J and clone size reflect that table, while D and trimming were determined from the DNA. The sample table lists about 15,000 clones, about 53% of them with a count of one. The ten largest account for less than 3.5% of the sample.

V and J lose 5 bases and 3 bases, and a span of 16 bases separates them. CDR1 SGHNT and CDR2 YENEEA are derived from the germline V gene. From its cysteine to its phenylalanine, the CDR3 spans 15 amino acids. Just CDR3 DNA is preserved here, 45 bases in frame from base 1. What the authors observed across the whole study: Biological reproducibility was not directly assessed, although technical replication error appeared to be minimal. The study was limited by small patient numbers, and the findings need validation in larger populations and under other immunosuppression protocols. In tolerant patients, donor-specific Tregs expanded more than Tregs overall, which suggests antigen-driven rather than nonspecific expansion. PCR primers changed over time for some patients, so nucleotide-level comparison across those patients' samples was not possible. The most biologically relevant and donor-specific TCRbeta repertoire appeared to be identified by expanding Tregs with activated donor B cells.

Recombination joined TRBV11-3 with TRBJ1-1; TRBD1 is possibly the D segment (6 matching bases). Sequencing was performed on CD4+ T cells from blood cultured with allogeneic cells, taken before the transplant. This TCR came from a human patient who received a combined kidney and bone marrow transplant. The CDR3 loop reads CASSPNVAGDTEAFF. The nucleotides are TGTGCCAGCAGCCCCAATGTTGCAGGGGACACTGAAGCTTTCTTT.